A selection of T cell receptor beta chains follows, all from one sample in a study of early T cells in non-severe SARS-CoV-2 infection. TCRdb fed the 5' RACE reads into MiXCR, producing one record per CDR3 protein. The table has about 89,000 distinct CDR3 sequences, roughly 15% seen once. Sample: whole blood, taken at baseline. The receptors stem from an adult who was a healthcare worker with PCR-confirmed SARS-CoV-2 infection or an uninfected control (not recorded which). Both conserved end residues are part of each CDR3. The D gene is left open where the match is weak. Rows give clone size only sometimes, using once, few, many, or a class for an expanded clone.

D: .; size: .; J: TRBJ2-1; V: TRBV18; CDR3: CASSPGGGWIYNEQFF; DNA: TGTGCCAGCTCACCAGGGGGCGGCTGGATCTACAATGAGCAGTTCTTC
D: .; size: many; J: TRBJ1-1; V: TRBV29-1; CDR3: CSAGFLNTEAFF; DNA: TGCAGCGCGGGCTTTTTGAACACTGAAGCTTTCTTT
D: TRBD2; size: few; J: TRBJ2-3; V: TRBV12-3/TRBV12-4; CDR3: CASSFSGGADTQYF; DNA: TGTGCCAGCAGTTTTTCGGGAGGCGCGGATACGCAGTATTTT
D: .; size: many; J: TRBJ2-2; V: TRBV2; CDR3: CASRGRTGELFF; DNA: TGTGCCAGCAGGGGCCGGACCGGGGAGCTGTTTTTT
D: .; size: many; J: TRBJ1-1; V: TRBV2; CDR3: CASSVDGNTEAFF; DNA: TGTGCCAGCAGCGTGGACGGGAACACTGAAGCTTTCTTT
D: .; size: many; J: TRBJ2-3; V: TRBV3-1; CDR3: CASSQDGASDDTQYF; DNA: TGTGCCAGCAGCCAAGATGGGGCTAGCGATGATACGCAGTATTTT
D: .; size: many; J: TRBJ2-1; V: TRBV7-8; CDR3: CASSFAGYSEQFF; DNA: TGTGCCAGCAGCTTCGCGGGCTACAGTGAGCAGTTCTTC
D: .; size: once; J: TRBJ2-7; V: TRBV29-1; CDR3: CSVADAYEQYF; DNA: TGCAGCGTTGCGGATGCCTACGAGCAGTACTTC
D: .; size: few; J: TRBJ1-1; V: TRBV28; CDR3: CASSLFHTEAFF; DNA: TGTGCCAGCAGTTTATTTCACACTGAAGCTTTCTTT
D: .; size: few; J: TRBJ1-1; V: TRBV28; CDR3: CASSFRYLNTEAFF; DNA: TGTGCCAGCAGTTTCCGGTATCTGAACACTGAAGCTTTCTTT
D: .; size: .; J: TRBJ2-5; V: TRBV6-2/TRBV6-3; CDR3: CASSYGSPETQYF; DNA: TGTGCCAGCAGTTACGGGAGCCCGGAGACCCAGTACTTC
D: .; size: few; J: TRBJ2-5; V: TRBV4-1; CDR3: CASSQAHRQKETQYF; DNA: TGCGCCAGCAGCCAAGCCCATCGGCAGAAAGAGACCCAGTACTTC
D: .; size: .; J: TRBJ2-3; V: TRBV29-1; CDR3: CSVEDPQVPDTQYF; DNA: TGCAGCGTTGAAGATCCTCAGGTCCCCGATACGCAGTATTTT
D: .; size: .; J: TRBJ2-7; V: TRBV20-1; CDR3: CSARPKAIYEQYF; DNA: TGCAGTGCTAGGCCGAAGGCAATCTACGAGCAGTACTTC
D: TRBD1; size: few; J: TRBJ2-5; V: TRBV7-3; CDR3: CASSPGTGETQYF; DNA: TGTGCCAGCAGTCCCGGGACAGGAGAGACCCAGTACTTC
D: .; size: .; J: TRBJ2-1; V: TRBV5-4; CDR3: CASSLRTTHNEQFF; DNA: TGTGCCAGCAGCTTGCGGACTACCCACAATGAGCAGTTCTTC
D: TRBD2; size: .; J: TRBJ2-7; V: TRBV20-1; CDR3: CSALAGGPQLSYEQYF; DNA: TGCAGTGCCCTAGCGGGAGGGCCCCAACTCTCCTACGAGCAGTACTTC
D: .; size: many; J: TRBJ2-1; V: TRBV7-9; CDR3: CASSLASNEQFF; DNA: TGTGCCAGCAGCTTAGCCTCCAATGAGCAGTTCTTC
D: .; size: few; J: TRBJ2-7; V: TRBV27; CDR3: CASSKWGAWEQYF; DNA: TGTGCCAGCAGTAAATGGGGGGCGTGGGAGCAGTACTTC
D: .; size: .; J: TRBJ2-7; V: TRBV9; CDR3: CASSVGVTTYEQYF; DNA: TGTGCCAGCAGCGTAGGTGTGACAACCTACGAGCAGTACTTC